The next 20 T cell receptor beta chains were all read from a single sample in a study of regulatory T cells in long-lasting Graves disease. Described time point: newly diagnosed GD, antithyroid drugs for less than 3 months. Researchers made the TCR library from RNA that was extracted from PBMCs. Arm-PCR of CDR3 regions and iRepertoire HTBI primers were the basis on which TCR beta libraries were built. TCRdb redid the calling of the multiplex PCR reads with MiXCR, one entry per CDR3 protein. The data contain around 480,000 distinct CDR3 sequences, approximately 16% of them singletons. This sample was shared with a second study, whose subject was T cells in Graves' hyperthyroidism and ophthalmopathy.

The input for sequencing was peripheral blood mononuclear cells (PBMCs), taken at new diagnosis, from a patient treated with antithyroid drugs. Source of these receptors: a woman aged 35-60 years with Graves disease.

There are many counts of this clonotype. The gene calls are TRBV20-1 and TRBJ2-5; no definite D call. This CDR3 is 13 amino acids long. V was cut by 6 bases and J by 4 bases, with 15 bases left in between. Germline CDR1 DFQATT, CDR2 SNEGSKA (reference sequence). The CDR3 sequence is CSAPSRYSETQYF. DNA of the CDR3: TGCAGTGCCCCCTCGAGGTACTCAGAGACCCAGTACTTC.

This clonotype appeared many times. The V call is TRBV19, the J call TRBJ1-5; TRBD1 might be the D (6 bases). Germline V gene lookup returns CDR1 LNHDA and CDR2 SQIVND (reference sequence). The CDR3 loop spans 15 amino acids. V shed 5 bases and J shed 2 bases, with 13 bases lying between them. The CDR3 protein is CASSSRGGGNQPQHF. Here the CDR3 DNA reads TGTGCCAGTAGTTCAAGAGGGGGAGGCAATCAGCCCCAGCATTTT.

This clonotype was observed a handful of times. CDR3 amino acids: CSVEGGPGYTF. The CDR3 DNA reads as TGCAGCGTTGAGGGGGGTCCTGGCTACACCTTC. The V and J genes are TRBV29-1 and TRBJ1-2; TRBD1 might be the D (5 bases). The V end was cut by 3 bases, the J end by 7 bases, with 9 bases between. The germline V gene has CDR1 SQVTM and CDR2 ANQGSEA. CDR3 length: 11 amino acids.

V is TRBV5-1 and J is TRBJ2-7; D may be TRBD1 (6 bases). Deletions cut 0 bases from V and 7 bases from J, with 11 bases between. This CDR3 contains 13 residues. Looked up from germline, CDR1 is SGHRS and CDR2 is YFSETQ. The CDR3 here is CASSLAIGQEQYF. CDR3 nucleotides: TGCGCCAGCAGCTTGGCCATAGGACAGGAGCAGTACTTC.

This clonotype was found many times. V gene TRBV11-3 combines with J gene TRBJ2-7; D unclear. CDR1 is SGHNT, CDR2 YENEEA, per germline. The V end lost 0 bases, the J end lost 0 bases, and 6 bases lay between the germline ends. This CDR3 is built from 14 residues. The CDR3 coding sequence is TGTGCCAGCAGCTTAGAACCAGGCTCCTACGAGCAGTACTTC. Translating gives CASSLEPGSYEQYF.

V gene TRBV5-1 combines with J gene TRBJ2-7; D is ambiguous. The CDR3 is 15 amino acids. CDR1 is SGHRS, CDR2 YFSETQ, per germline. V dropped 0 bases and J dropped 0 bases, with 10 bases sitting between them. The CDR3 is CASSLGSPTSYEQYF. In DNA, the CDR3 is TGCGCCAGCAGCTTGGGATCCCCAACCTCCTACGAGCAGTACTTC.

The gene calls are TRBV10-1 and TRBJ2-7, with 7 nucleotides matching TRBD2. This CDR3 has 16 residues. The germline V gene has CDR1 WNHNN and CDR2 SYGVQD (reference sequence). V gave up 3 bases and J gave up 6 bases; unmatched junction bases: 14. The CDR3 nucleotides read TGCGCCAGCAGTGACCCAGCGGGGACTTCGCGTTCCGAGCAGTACTTC. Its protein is CASSDPAGTSRSEQYF.

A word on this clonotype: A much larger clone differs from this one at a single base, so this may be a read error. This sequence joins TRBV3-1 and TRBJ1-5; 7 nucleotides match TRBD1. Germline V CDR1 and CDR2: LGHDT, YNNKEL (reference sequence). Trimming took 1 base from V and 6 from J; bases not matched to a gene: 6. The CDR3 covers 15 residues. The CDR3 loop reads CASSQGQGSSQPQHF. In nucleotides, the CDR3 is TGTGCCAGCAGCCAAGGACAGGGAAGTAGTCAGCCCCAGCATTTT.

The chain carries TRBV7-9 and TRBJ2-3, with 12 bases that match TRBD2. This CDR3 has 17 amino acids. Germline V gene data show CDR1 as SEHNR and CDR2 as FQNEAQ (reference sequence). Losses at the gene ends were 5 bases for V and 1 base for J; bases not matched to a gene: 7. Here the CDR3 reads CASSRTSGGLGTDTQYF. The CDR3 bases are TGTGCCAGCAGCCGAACTAGCGGGGGGCTGGGCACAGATACGCAGTATTTT.

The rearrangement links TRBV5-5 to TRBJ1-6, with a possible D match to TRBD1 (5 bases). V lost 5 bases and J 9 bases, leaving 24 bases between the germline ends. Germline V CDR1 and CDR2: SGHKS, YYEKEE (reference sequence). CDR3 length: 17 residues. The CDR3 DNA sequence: TGTGCCAGCAGTTATGGACGGAGCGGGGGGAGCATTTCACCCCTCCACTTT. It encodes CASSYGRSGGSISPLHF.

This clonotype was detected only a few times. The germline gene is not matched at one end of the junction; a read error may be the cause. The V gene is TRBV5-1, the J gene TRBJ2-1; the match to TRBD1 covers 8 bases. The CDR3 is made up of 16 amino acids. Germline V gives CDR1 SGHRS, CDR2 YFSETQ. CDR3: CASSLERTGPYNEQLF. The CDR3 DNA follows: TGCGCCAGCAGCTTAGAGAGGACAGGGCCCTACAATGAGCAGCTCTTC.

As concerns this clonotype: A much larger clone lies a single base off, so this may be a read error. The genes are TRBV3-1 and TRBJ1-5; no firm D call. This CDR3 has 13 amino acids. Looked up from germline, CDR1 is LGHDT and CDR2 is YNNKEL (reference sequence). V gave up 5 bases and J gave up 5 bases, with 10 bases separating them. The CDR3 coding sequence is TGTGCCAGCAGCAATACTGGGTATCAGCCCCAGCATTTT. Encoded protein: CASSNTGYQPQHF.

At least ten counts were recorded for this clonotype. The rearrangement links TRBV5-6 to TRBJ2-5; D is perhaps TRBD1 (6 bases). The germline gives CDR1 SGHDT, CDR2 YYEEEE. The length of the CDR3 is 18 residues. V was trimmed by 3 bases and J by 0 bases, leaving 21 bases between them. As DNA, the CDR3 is TGTGCCAGCAGCTCCCCCCTATACGGGACACCAAACCAAGAGACCCAGTACTTC. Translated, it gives CASSSPLYGTPNQETQYF.

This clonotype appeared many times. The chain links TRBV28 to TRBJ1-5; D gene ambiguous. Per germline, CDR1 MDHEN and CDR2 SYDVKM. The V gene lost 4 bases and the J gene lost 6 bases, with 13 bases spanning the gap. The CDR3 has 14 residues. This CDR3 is CASSSDILGQPQHF. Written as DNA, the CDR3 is TGTGCCAGCAGTTCAGACATCCTCGGTCAGCCCCAGCATTTT.

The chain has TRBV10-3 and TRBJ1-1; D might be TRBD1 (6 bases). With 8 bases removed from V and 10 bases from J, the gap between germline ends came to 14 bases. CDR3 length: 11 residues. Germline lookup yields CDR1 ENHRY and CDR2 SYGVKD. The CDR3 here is CAIGMGTSAFF. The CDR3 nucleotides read TGTGCCATCGGGATGGGGACATCAGCTTTCTTT.

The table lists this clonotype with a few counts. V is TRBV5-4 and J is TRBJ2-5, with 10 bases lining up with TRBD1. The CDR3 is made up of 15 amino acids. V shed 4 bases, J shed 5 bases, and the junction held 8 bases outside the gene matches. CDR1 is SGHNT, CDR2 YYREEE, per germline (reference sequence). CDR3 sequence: CASSADRGDSETQYF. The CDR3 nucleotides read TGTGCCAGCAGCGCGGACAGGGGGGATTCGGAGACCCAGTACTTC.

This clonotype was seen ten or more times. CDR3 in amino acids: CASSQGRTEAFF. Written as DNA, the CDR3 is TGTGCCAGCAGCCAGGGTCGGACTGAAGCTTTCTTT. The rearrangement joins TRBV3-1 to TRBJ1-1, with D hard to call. The V gene lost 3 bases and the J gene lost 5 bases, with 7 bases spanning the gap. The CDR3 runs to 12 residues. Germline V gene sequence: CDR1 LGHDT, CDR2 YNNKEL (reference sequence). The full variable domain, its missing parts supplied by reference TRBV3-1 and TRBJ1-1, is DTAVSQTPKYLVTQMGNDKSIKCEQNLGHDTMYWYKQDSKKFLKIMFSYNNKELIINETVPNRFSPKSPDKAHLNLHINSLELGDSAVYFCASSQGRTEAFFGQGTRLTVV.

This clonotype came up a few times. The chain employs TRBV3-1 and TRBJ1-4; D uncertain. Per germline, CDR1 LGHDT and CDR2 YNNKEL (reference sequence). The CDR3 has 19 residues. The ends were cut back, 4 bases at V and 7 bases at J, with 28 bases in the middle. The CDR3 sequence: CASSLDPGTAGLVTEKLFF. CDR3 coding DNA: TGTGCCAGCAGCCTCGACCCGGGAACCGCGGGTTTGGTTACTGAAAAACTGTTTTTT.

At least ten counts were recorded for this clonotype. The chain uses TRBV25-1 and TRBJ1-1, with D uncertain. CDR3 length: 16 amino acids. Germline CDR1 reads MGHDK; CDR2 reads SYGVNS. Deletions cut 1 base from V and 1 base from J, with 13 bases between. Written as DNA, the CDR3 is TGTGCCAGCAGTGAATCTCGAACAGAGTGGAACACTGAAGCTTTCTTT. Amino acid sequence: CASSESRTEWNTEAFF.

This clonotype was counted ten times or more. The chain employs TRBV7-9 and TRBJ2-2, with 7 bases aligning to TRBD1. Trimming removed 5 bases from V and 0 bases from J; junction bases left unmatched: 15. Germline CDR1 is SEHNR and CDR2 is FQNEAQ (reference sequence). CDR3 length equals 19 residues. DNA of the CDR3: TGTGCCAGCAGCGTTCGGGACAGATCTTTAAGGGCGAACACCGGGGAGCTGTTTTTT. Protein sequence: CASSVRDRSLRANTGELFF.